These T cell receptor beta chains were read from a single sample in a study of identifying expanded T cells in peripheral blood. The table came from immunoSEQ multiplex PCR; TCRdb's copy has only in-frame clones and leaves some out. This table holds 95,000 to 150,000 clones, around four fifths found once. Material for sequencing was blood. These receptors all come from a person aged 18-70 years in good health. CDR3s include the opening cysteine and the closing phenylalanine or tryptophan. The order of the fields is J gene, V gene, clone size, D gene, CDR3 DNA, CDR3 protein. A D gene is named only where the DNA matches it firmly. Clone size is not always given. Where it is, it says once, few, many or a class for expanded clones.

TRBJ2-7 | TRBV5-1 | - | - | TGCGCCAGCAGACCCAACCAAAATTTAGCTGGCGAGCAGTACTTC | CASRPNQNLAGEQYF
TRBJ1-2 | TRBV6-1 | - | TRBD1 | TGTGCCAGCAGTTATAAGGACAGGGGTTATGGCTACACCTTC | CASSYKDRGYGYTF
TRBJ1-4 | TRBV5-1 | - | - | TGCGCCAGCAGCTTGGTGGGCAGCACAACTAATGAAAAACTGTTTTTT | CASSLVGSTTNEKLFF
TRBJ2-7 | TRBV6-6 | - | - | TGTGCCAGCAGCCACAGACAGGCCCGGCGCCTCGAGCAGTACTTC | CASSHRQARRLEQYF
TRBJ1-5 | TRBV12-5 | - | TRBD1 | TGTGCTAGTGGTCGCACCGGGACAGGGTTATCGGTGAATCAGCCCCAGCATTTT | CASGRTGTGLSVNQPQHF
TRBJ2-7 | TRBV27 | - | - | TGTGCCAGCAGTTTATTTGGAAGACGGTTGCTCTCCTACGAGCAGTACTTC | CASSLFGRRLLSYEQYF
TRBJ1-2 | TRBV5-5 | - | - | TGTGCCAGCAGCTTAGCTCCAGTACAATATGGCTACACCTTC | CASSLAPVQYGYTF
TRBJ1-5 | TRBV7-2 | - | - | TGTGCCAGCAGCTTATTCCCACGGGACTCAGTCAGAAGCCAGCCCCAGCATTTT | CASSLFPRDSVRSQPQHF
TRBJ1-5 | TRBV2 | - | - | TGTGCCAGCAATCAGGGGAGGGGACAGCCCCAGCATTTT | CASNQGRGQPQHF
TRBJ1-6 | TRBV7-9 | - | TRBD1 | TGTGCCAGCAGCCGAGGACAGGGAGGTATGAATTCACCCCTCCACTTT | CASSRGQGGMNSPLHF
TRBJ1-2 | TRBV4-2 | - | - | TGTGCCAGCAGCCAAGAAGGAGGAAGAGCTAACCATGGCTACACCTTC | CASSQEGGRANHGYTF
TRBJ1-2 | TRBV6-1 | once | TRBD1 | TGTGCCAGCGACAGGGGGCTGGGCTATGGCTACACCTTC | CASDRGLGYGYTF
TRBJ1-5 | TRBV7-2 | - | - | TGTGCCAGCAGCCCTGGGTCCGGGGGCGCAGATCAGCCCCAGCATTTT | CASSPGSGGADQPQHF
TRBJ2-7 | TRBV5-1 | - | TRBD2 | TGCGCCAGCAGCTTCGGTGGTCTAGCGGGGAACGAGCAGTACTTC | CASSFGGLAGNEQYF
TRBJ1-2 | TRBV6-5 | - | TRBD1 | TGTGCCAGCCGGACAGGGTCTAACTATGGCTACACCTTC | CASRTGSNYGYTF
TRBJ2-7 | TRBV19 | - | TRBD2 | TGTGCCAGTAGTATAGATGAATTTTCGGGGGGCTACGAGCAGTACTTC | CASSIDEFSGGYEQYF
TRBJ2-2 | TRBV25-1 | - | TRBD1 | TGTGCCAGCCGGACAGGGCCCGGGGAGCTGTTTTTT | CASRTGPGELFF
TRBJ1-6 | TRBV2 | - | - | TGTGCCAGCAGTGAAGGTTCGACAGCTAATTCACCCCTCCACTTT | CASSEGSTANSPLHF
TRBJ2-7 | TRBV2 | - | - | TGTGCCAGCAGTCGGGAGAACGTTATTACCTACGAGCAGTACTTC | CASSRENVITYEQYF
TRBJ1-5 | TRBV5-6 | - | - | TGTGCCAGCAGCTTTGGGGGGGAGGGTCAGCCCCAGCATTTT | CASSFGGEGQPQHF
TRBJ1-6 | TRBV11-3 | - | - | TGTGCCAGCAGCTTAGATCAAGGGGGGAATTTTAATTCACCCCTCCACTTT | CASSLDQGGNFNSPLHF
TRBJ2-1 | TRBV6-1 | - | - | TGTGCCAGCAGGTGGGAGAGACTACCCCACAATGAGCAGTTCTTC | CASRWERLPHNEQFF
TRBJ1-2 | TRBV19 | - | - | TGTGCCAGTAGTCCGTCCTATGGCTACACCTTC | CASSPSYGYTF
TRBJ2-1 | TRBV6-4 | - | TRBD2 | TGTGCCAGCAGTGCCCTAGCGGGGGCCTACAATGAGCAGTTCTTC | CASSALAGAYNEQFF
TRBJ1-1 | TRBV29-1 | - | TRBD1 | TGCAGCGTTGTCGACTCAGGGGGCTTGAACACTGAAGCTTTCTTT | CSVVDSGGLNTEAFF
TRBJ1-4 | TRBV11-3 | - | TRBD1 | TGTGCCAGCAGTCAAACAGGGGGCAACGAAAAACTGTTTTTT | CASSQTGGNEKLFF
TRBJ1-3 | TRBV7-3 | - | - | TGTGCCAGCAGCTTATCCGGACTGAGGGGAAACACCATATATTTT | CASSLSGLRGNTIYF
TRBJ2-2 | TRBV7-8 | many | - | TGTGCCAGCAGCTTAGCGGCGAACACCGGGGAGCTGTTTTTT | CASSLAANTGELFF
TRBJ2-7 | TRBV6-1 | once | TRBD1 | TGTGCCAGCACGAGACAGGGTATCCACGAGCAGTACTTC | CASTRQGIHEQYF
TRBJ1-1 | TRBV6-5 | once | - | TGTGCCAGCAGTTACTCCAGGAACCTTAACACTGAAGCTTTCTTT | CASSYSRNLNTEAFF
TRBJ2-3 | TRBV30 | - | TRBD1 | TGTGCCTTGGGGGGACAGGGAAAAGATACGCAGTATTTT | CALGGQGKDTQYF
TRBJ2-3 | TRBV9 | - | TRBD2 | TGTGCCAGCAGCGCCCGGGAGGGACACACAGATACGCAGTATTTT | CASSAREGHTDTQYF
TRBJ1-1 | TRBV6-6 | - | - | TGTGCCAGCAGTTTTCGAAGAAGTAACACTGAAGCTTTCTTT | CASSFRRSNTEAFF
TRBJ1-2 | TRBV7-9 | - | - | TGTGCCAGCAGCTTAGCGCCGACAGGAAGGTTGGGTGGCTACACCTTC | CASSLAPTGRLGGYTF
TRBJ1-1 | TRBV7-9 | - | - | TGTGCCAGCAGCTTGCCCGGGGAGGTCGCTGAAGCTTTCTTT | CASSLPGEVAEAFF
TRBJ1-3 | TRBV19 | - | - | TGTGCCAGTACGGGGGGTCCCTCTGGAAACACCATATATTTT | CASTGGPSGNTIYF
TRBJ1-4 | TRBV6-5 | - | - | TGTGCCAGCAGTTACGGTCCCCGTGGGGAAAAACTGTTTTTT | CASSYGPRGEKLFF
TRBJ1-2 | TRBV2 | - | TRBD1 | TGTGCCAGCAGAATGGACAGGGGGGTAAGAAATGGCTACACCTTC | CASRMDRGVRNGYTF
TRBJ2-1 | TRBV9 | - | TRBD1 | TGTGCCAGCAGCCCTCGTGGGGACAGGGGAAGGTACAATGAGCAGTTCTTC | CASSPRGDRGRYNEQFF
TRBJ1-4 | TRBV7-8 | - | - | TGTGCCAGCAGCTTCGGGGTAAATGAAAAACTGTTTTTT | CASSFGVNEKLFF
TRBJ1-6 | TRBV6-5 | few | - | TGTGCCAGCAGCCGGGAGGGTCCCAATTCACCCCTCCACTTT | CASSREGPNSPLHF
TRBJ2-3 | TRBV5-1 | - | TRBD1 | TGCGCCAGCCGAAACCCGGGACAGGGGGATAGGCAGTATTTT | CASRNPGQGDRQYF
TRBJ2-5 | TRBV7-9 | - | - | TGTGCCAGCAGCTTACCCTTGGGAGGCTGGGAGACCCAGTACTTC | CASSLPLGGWETQYF
TRBJ2-1 | TRBV7-2 | once | TRBD2 | TGTGCCAGCAGCTCCCCGGGACTAGCGGGGACCGGGTTCGGGAATGAGCAGTTCTTC | CASSSPGLAGTGFGNEQFF
TRBJ1-6 | TRBV7-9 | few | TRBD1 | TGTGCCAGCAGCAGGGACAGCAGAAATAATTCACCCCTCCACTTT | CASSRDSRNNSPLHF
TRBJ2-5 | TRBV6-6 | - | TRBD2 | TGTGCCAGCAGTACCGGGGGGACCAACCAAGAGACCCAGTACTTC | CASSTGGTNQETQYF
TRBJ1-6 | TRBV5-4 | - | TRBD1 | TGTGCCAGCAGCAGTATGGACAGGGGTGGTTCACCCCTCCACTTT | CASSSMDRGGSPLHF
TRBJ1-1 | TRBV5-3 | - | - | TGTGCCAGAAGCAAGACTTGTTGGACCTCAGGGGAAGGTACTGAAGCTTTCTTT | CARSKTCWTSGEGTEAFF
TRBJ1-5 | TRBV21-1 | - | - | TGTGCCAGCAGCAAATTGGGAAACAATCAGCCCCAGCATTTT | CASSKLGNNQPQHF
TRBJ1-2 | TRBV9 | - | - | TGTGCCAGCAGCCCGGGGGAAATATCTAACTATGGCTACACCTTC | CASSPGEISNYGYTF
TRBJ2-1 | TRBV9 | - | - | TGTGCCAGCAGCCTAACGGCAGCGGACACGAGTGAGCAGTTCTTC | CASSLTAADTSEQFF
TRBJ1-6 | TRBV7-3 | few | - | TGTGCCAGCAGCTTGTTAGGGAATTCACCCCTCCACTTT | CASSLLGNSPLHF
TRBJ2-7 | TRBV11-3 | - | - | TGTGCCAGCAGCCCGTTGAGGGTCTACGAGCAGTACTTC | CASSPLRVYEQYF
TRBJ2-5 | TRBV6-1 | - | TRBD1 | TGTGCCAGCAGTGAAAGGCACGGCCGGACAGGGAAAGGAGAGACCCAGTACTTC | CASSERHGRTGKGETQYF
TRBJ1-2 | TRBV7-2 | - | - | TGTGCCAGCAGCTTACACTCAGGGGAGAACTATGGCTACACCTTC | CASSLHSGENYGYTF
TRBJ1-6 | TRBV12-5 | few | - | TGTGCTAGTGCCCCTGAGGCAGGGTATTATTCACCCCTCCACTTT | CASAPEAGYYSPLHF
TRBJ2-3 | TRBV6-1 | - | TRBD2 | TGTGCCAGCAGAACCGGGACTAGCGGCACAGATACGCAGTATTTT | CASRTGTSGTDTQYF
TRBJ1-3 | TRBV7-9 | - | TRBD1 | TGTGCCAGCAGCTTCGGAGGACAGGCTGGAAACACCATATATTTT | CASSFGGQAGNTIYF
TRBJ1-6 | TRBV14 | - | TRBD1 | TGTGCCAGCAGCTCCGGGACAGAGCGCCACTTT | CASSSGTERHF